This passage covers 4 T cell receptor beta chains from one sample sequenced in a study of blood T cell repertoires in COVID-19. Repertoires were generated with immunoSEQ multiplex PCR, while TCRdb's copy carries only in-frame clones and drops some. The repertoire holds more than 95,000 clones, approximately 89% seen once, with 17% in the top ten. The specimen sequenced was peripheral blood. These receptors were obtained from a woman aged 80 or older in a cohort sampled during active COVID-19.

The rearrangement links TRBV19 to TRBJ2-3; TRBD2 aligns across 7 bases. Unmatched junction bases numbered 19, after V lost 4 bases and J lost 0 bases. The CDR3 runs to 20 residues. Germline V gene data show CDR1 as LNHDA and CDR2 as SQIVND (reference sequence). The CDR3 here is CASSKRRGGSGIASTDTQYF. The DNA for the CDR3 is TGTGCCAGTAGTAAGCGGCGTGGGGGAAGCGGGATCGCTAGCACAGATACGCAGTATTTT.

This chain joins TRBV5-1 and TRBJ2-1, with 8 bases aligning to TRBD2. Per the germline V gene, CDR1 is SGHRS and CDR2 is YFSETQ. The length of the CDR3 is 14 residues. V was clipped by 7 bases and J by 6 bases; unmatched bases: 9. The CDR3 protein is CASSNTGGTNEQFF. CDR3 nucleotide sequence: TGCGCCAGCTCGAACACGGGAGGGACCAATGAGCAGTTCTTC.

J is TRBJ2-1 and V is TRBV5-1, with 7 bases identical to TRBD2. CDR3 length: 14 residues. Germline CDR1 is SGHRS and CDR2 is YFSETQ. V was clipped by 2 bases and J by 6 bases; unmatched bases: 5. CDR3 in DNA: TGCGCCAGCAGCTTTAGGGCTAGCGGCAATGAGCAGTTCTTC. Encoded protein: CASSFRASGNEQFF.

The chain employs TRBV5-1 and TRBJ2-7, with 9 bases lining up with TRBD1. V was clipped by 1 base and J by 4 bases; unmatched bases: 9. This CDR3 has 16 amino acids. Germline V gene sequence: CDR1 SGHRS, CDR2 YFSETQ. CDR3 protein: CASSLSVRQGGYEQYF. CDR3 nucleotide sequence: TGCGCCAGCAGCTTGAGCGTCAGACAGGGGGGGTACGAGCAGTACTTC. The variable domain in full, completed from reference TRBV5-1 and TRBJ2-7, reads KAGVTQTPRYLIKTRGQQVTLSCSPISGHRSVSWYQQTPGQGLQFLFEYFSETQRNKGNFPGRFSGRQFSNSRSEMNVSTLELGDSALYLCASSLSVRQGGYEQYFGPGTRLTVT.